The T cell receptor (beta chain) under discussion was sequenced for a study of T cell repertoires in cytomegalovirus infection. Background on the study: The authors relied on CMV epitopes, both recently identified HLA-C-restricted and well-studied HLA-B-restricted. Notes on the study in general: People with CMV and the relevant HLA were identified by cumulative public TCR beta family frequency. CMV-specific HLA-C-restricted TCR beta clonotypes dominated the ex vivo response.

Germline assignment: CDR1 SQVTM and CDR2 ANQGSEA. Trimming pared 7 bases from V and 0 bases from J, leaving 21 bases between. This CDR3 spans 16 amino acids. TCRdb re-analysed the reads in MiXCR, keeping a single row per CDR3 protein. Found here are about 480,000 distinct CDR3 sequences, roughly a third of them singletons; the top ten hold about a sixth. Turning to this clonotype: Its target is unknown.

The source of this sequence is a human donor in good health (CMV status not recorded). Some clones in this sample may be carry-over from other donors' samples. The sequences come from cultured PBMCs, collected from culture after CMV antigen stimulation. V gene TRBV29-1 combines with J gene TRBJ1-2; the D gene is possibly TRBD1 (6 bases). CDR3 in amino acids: CSAHAPGVLPNYGYTF. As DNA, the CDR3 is TGCAGCGCCCACGCCCCAGGGGTGCTACCTAACTATGGCTACACCTTC.